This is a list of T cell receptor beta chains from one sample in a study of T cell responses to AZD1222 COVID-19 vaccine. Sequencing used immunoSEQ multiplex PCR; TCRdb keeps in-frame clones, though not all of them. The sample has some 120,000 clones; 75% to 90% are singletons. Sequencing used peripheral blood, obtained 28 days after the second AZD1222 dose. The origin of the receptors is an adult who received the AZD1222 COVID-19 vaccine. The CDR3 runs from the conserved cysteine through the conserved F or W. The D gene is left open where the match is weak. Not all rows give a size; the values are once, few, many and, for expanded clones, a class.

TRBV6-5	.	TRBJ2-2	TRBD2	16	TGTGCCAGCAGTTCCCTAGCGGGGGGGAACACCGGGGAGCTGTTTTTT	CASSSLAGGNTGELFF
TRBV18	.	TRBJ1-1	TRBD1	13	TGTGCCAGCTCACTCGGACAGGGGGTAGAAGCTTTCTTT	CASSLGQGVEAFF
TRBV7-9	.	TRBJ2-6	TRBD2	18	TGTGCCAGCAGCTACCGATGGGCGGGGGGTTCTGGGGCCAACGTCCTGACTTTC	CASSYRWAGGSGANVLTF
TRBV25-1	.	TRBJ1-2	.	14	TGTGCCAGCAAAGGCAGCGGCCTTCGGTATGGCTACACCTTC	CASKGSGLRYGYTF
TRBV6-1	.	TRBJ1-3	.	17	TGTGCCAGCAGTGACCAGGGACGGTCGGTCTCTGGAAACACCATATATTTT	CASSDQGRSVSGNTIYF
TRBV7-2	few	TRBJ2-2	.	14	TGTGCCAGCAGCGATCGGGGCCCCACCGGGGAGCTGTTTTTT	CASSDRGPTGELFF
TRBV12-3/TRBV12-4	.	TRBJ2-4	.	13	TGTGCCAGCAGTTTGGGACTCCAGGACATTCAGTACTTC	CASSLGLQDIQYF
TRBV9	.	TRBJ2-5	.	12	TGTGCCAGCAGCAAAGCCCAAGAGACCCAGTACTTC	CASSKAQETQYF
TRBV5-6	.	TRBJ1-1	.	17	TGTGCCAGCAGCTTGAGAGGGCGCCGAGACGCGAACACTGAAGCTTTCTTT	CASSLRGRRDANTEAFF
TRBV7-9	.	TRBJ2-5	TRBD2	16	TGTGCCAGCAGCTTAGCTCTAGCGGGGACGGGAGAGACCCAGTACTTC	CASSLALAGTGETQYF
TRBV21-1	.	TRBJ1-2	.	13	TGTGCCAGCAGCAAAGGGATCGACTATGGCTACACCTTC	CASSKGIDYGYTF
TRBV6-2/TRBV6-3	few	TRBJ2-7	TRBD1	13	TGTGCCAGCAGTCGGGACAGGTCCTACGAGCAGTACTTC	CASSRDRSYEQYF
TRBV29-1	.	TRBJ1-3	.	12	TGCAGCGGCGGGAGTCCTGGAAACACCATATATTTT	CSGGSPGNTIYF
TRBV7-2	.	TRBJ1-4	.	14	TGTGCCAGCAGCTTTGATACAGGAACCCCAAAACTGTTTTTT	CASSFDTGTPKLFF
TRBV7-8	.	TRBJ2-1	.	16	TGTGCCAGCAGCCCTAGGACACTCAGCTCCTACAATGAGCAGTTCTTC	CASSPRTLSSYNEQFF
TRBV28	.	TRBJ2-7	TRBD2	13	TGTGCCAGCACCCCGGGACTAGCGGAAGAGCAGTACTTC	CASTPGLAEEQYF
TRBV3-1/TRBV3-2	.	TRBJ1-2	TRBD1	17	TGTGCCAGCAGCCCCCCAACTGGACAGGGCGCTAACTATGGCTACACCTTC	CASSPPTGQGANYGYTF
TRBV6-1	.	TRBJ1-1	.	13	TGTGCCAGCAGTGAAGAAAGGGCGGCTGGAGCTTTCTTT	CASSEERAAGAFF
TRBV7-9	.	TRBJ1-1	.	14	TGTGCCAGCAGCCCCCCGAGAATGAACACTGAAGCTTTCTTT	CASSPPRMNTEAFF
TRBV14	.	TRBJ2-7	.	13	TGTGCCAGCAGCCAAGATCGGCGAGGCGAGCAGTACTTC	CASSQDRRGEQYF